Each of the 28 T cell receptor beta chains below was sequenced from the same sample in a study of blood T cell repertoires in COVID-19. This table comes from immunoSEQ multiplex PCR, and its TCRdb copy is limited to in-frame clones, with some not included. The table includes a few hundred thousand clones, roughly 89% detected once. Sample: peripheral blood. The receptors originated from a woman in her twenties or thirties with COVID-19, enrolled during active disease.

In its sample, this clone was seen a few times. This rearrangement joins TRBV19 to TRBJ2-2; TRBD2 is a possible D gene (7 bases). The CDR3 totals 14 residues. V dropped 9 bases and J dropped 4 bases, with 15 bases sitting between them. Germline V lookup: CDR1 LNHDA, CDR2 SQIVND (reference sequence). CDR3 bases: TGTGCCAGCACCCGCGGGGGCGGCACCGGGGAGCTGTTTTTT. This gives the protein CASTRGGGTGELFF. Full variable domain (rest looked up from reference TRBV19 and TRBJ2-2): DGGITQSPKYLFRKEGQNVTLSCEQNLNHDAMYWYRQDPGQGLRLIYYSQIVNDFQKGDIAEGYSVSREKKESFPLTVTSAQKNPTAFYLCASTRGGGTGELFFGEGSRLTVL.

V and J are TRBV2 and TRBJ2-2; D remains ambiguous. This CDR3 has 13 amino acids. With 5 bases removed from V and 5 bases from J, the gap between germline ends came to 9 bases. In germline, CDR1 is SNHLY, CDR2 FYNNEI. The CDR3 region has the DNA TGTGCCAGCAGTCCGAGAGAAACCGGGGAGCTGTTTTTT. This codes for CASSPRETGELFF.

The chain uses TRBV4-1 and TRBJ1-5; D gene ambiguous. The CDR3 sequence is 18 residues long. Germline CDR1 reads MGHRA; CDR2 reads YSYEKL. V gave up 4 bases and J gave up 4 bases, with 23 bases separating them. The CDR3 spells CASSPGIITTPVNQPQHF. CDR3 DNA sequence: TGCGCCAGCAGCCCGGGGATTATAACGACCCCCGTGAATCAGCCCCAGCATTTT.

The chain joins TRBV4-3 to TRBJ2-5; 8 positions match TRBD1. There are 20 residues in the CDR3. Germline lookup yields CDR1 LGHNA and CDR2 YSLEER. Trimming at V came to 2 bases and at J to 2 bases, leaving 19 bases not matched to a gene. The CDR3 protein is CASSQYHRDRRNPVQETQYF. The CDR3 DNA follows: TGCGCCAGCAGCCAATACCACCGGGACAGGCGTAACCCCGTTCAAGAGACCCAGTACTTC.

The chain combines TRBV2 with TRBJ2-2; TRBD1 matches at 7 bases. This CDR3 contains 12 residues. Germline loops: CDR1 SNHLY, CDR2 FYNNEI. Germline trimming cut 11 bases from V and 3 bases from J; bases unmatched to any gene: 3. CDR3 DNA sequence: TGTGCCTCGGGGACAGACACCGGGGAGCTGTTTTTT. Its protein product is CASGTDTGELFF. The whole variable domain, filled in from reference TRBV2 and TRBJ2-2, reads EPEVTQTPSHQVTQMGQEVILRCVPISNHLYFYWYRQILGQKVEFLVSFYNNEISEKSEIFDDQFSVERPDGSNFTLKIRSTKLEDSAMYFCASGTDTGELFFGEGSRLTVL.

J is TRBJ2-1 and V is TRBV19, with 14 nucleotides matching TRBD2. The germline CDR1 and CDR2 sequences are LNHDA and SQIVND (reference sequence). V lost 5 bases, J lost 5 bases, and 5 bases stayed unmatched. This CDR3 comprises 16 residues. CDR3 residues: CASSVTSGGAHNEQFF. The CDR3 nucleotides are TGTGCCAGTAGTGTGACTAGCGGGGGGGCCCACAATGAGCAGTTCTTC.

The CDR3 protein is CASSPSRGNTEAFF. CDR3 bases: TGTGCCAGCAGTCCTTCCCGGGGGAACACTGAAGCTTTCTTT. The chain couples TRBV6-5 to TRBJ1-1; no reliable D call. Trimming removed 5 bases at V and 1 base at J, with 11 bases between. The CDR3 extends over 14 amino acids. CDR1 is MNHEY and CDR2 is SVGAGI in the germline V gene.

The sample holds one count of this clone. The gene calls are TRBV10-2 and TRBJ2-1, with D perhaps matching TRBD2 (5 bases). The germline V gene encodes CDR1 WSHSY and CDR2 SAAADI. The CDR3 covers 12 residues. V lost 6 bases to trimming and J lost 9 bases, with 12 bases between them. The CDR3 loop is CASSELEGEQFF. The CDR3 coding sequence is TGCGCCAGCAGCGAGCTAGAGGGTGAGCAGTTCTTC.

V gene TRBV5-5 combines with J gene TRBJ2-7, with no clear D. Germline lookup yields CDR1 SGHKS and CDR2 YYEKEE (reference sequence). The V and J ends lost 1 base and 1 base respectively, with 9 bases between them. CDR3 length equals 14 residues. CDR3 loop: CASSLFLGSYEQYV. The CDR3 DNA reads TGTGCCAGCAGCTTGTTTCTAGGTTCCTACGAGCAGTACGTC.

The rearrangement uses TRBV28 and TRBJ2-3; the match to TRBD1 covers 10 bases. This CDR3 has 16 amino acids. CDR1 and CDR2 from the germline V gene are MDHEN and SYDVKM. The V segment lost 6 bases and the J segment 6 bases; nucleotides outside the gene matches: 12. The CDR3 is CASSTAGQGVWDTQYF. As DNA, the CDR3 is TGTGCCAGCAGCACAGCCGGACAGGGGGTGTGGGATACGCAGTATTTT.

The rearrangement links TRBV19 to TRBJ2-1; TRBD1 might be the D (6 bases). Germline assignment: CDR1 LNHDA and CDR2 SQIVND (reference sequence). The CDR3 consists of 17 residues. Trimming stripped 4 bases from V and 5 bases from J, with 21 bases between. The CDR3 DNA follows: TGTGCCAGTAGTAGATTTGGGGGAACAGGGTCGAACAATGAGCAGTTCTTC. Translation: CASSRFGGTGSNNEQFF.

The V gene is TRBV2, the J gene TRBJ2-5; D is undetermined. The germline V and J ends were trimmed by 3 bases and 7 bases, with 12 bases remaining between them. The CDR3 is 13 residues long. Germline V gene lookup returns CDR1 SNHLY and CDR2 FYNNEI. The CDR3 protein is CASSELTVGTQYF. In nucleotides, the CDR3 is TGTGCCAGCAGTGAGTTGACTGTTGGGACCCAGTACTTC.

This chain joins TRBV10-3 and TRBJ2-1, with 7 positions matching TRBD2. From germline, CDR1 is ENHRY and CDR2 SYGVKD. Trimming at V came to 2 bases and at J to 10 bases, leaving 8 bases not matched to a gene. The CDR3 sequence is 14 residues long. DNA of the CDR3: TGTGCCATCAGTGAGAGGGGAGGGGTGGACGAGCAGTTCTTC. Its protein product is CAISERGGVDEQFF.

V and J are TRBV29-1 and TRBJ1-2; a possible D gene is TRBD1 (6 bases). Germline V CDR1 and CDR2: SQVTM, ANQGSEA. V gave up 6 bases and J gave up 0 bases, with 14 bases separating them. The CDR3 covers 14 residues. CDR3 sequence: CSVEKGGSNYGYTF. As DNA, the CDR3 is TGCAGCGTCGAAAAAGGGGGTTCTAACTATGGCTACACCTTC. Full variable domain (outside the CDR3, taken from reference TRBV29-1 and TRBJ1-2): SAVISQKPSRDICQRGTSLTIQCQVDSQVTMMFWYRQQPGQSLTLIATANQGSEATYESGFVIDKFPISRPNLTFSTLTVSNMSPEDSSIYLCSVEKGGSNYGYTFGSGTRLTVV.

This clone has only one observation. This chain uses TRBV6-1 with TRBJ2-4, with D maybe TRBD1 (6 bases). The CDR3 length is 13 residues. From germline, CDR1 is MNHNS and CDR2 SASEGT. V was shortened by 1 base and J by 7 bases, with 8 bases between the two germline ends. CDR3 protein: CASSEDRVNIQYF. The CDR3, as DNA: TGTGCCAGCAGTGAAGACAGGGTTAACATTCAGTACTTC.

V is TRBV7-9 and J is TRBJ2-7, with TRBD2 matching 12 bases. Germline loops: CDR1 SEHNR, CDR2 FQNEAQ (reference sequence). Losses at the gene ends were 6 bases for V and 6 bases for J; bases not matched to a gene: 9. The CDR3 totals 15 residues. CDR3 sequence reads: CASSPLAGGPFEQYF. The CDR3 DNA follows: TGTGCCAGCAGTCCCCTAGCGGGGGGGCCTTTCGAGCAGTACTTC.

This chain uses TRBV6-1 with TRBJ2-2; D gene uncertain. Trimming stripped 2 bases from V and 5 bases from J, with 12 bases between. Germline CDR1 reads MNHNS; CDR2 reads SASEGT. The CDR3 length is 15 residues. CDR3 sequence reads: CASSESVVRTGELFF. In DNA form, the CDR3 reads TGTGCCAGCAGTGAATCAGTGGTCAGGACCGGGGAGCTGTTTTTT.

The chain employs TRBV9 and TRBJ2-3; 9 positions agree with TRBD2. The CDR3 has 15 residues. CDR1 is SGDLS, CDR2 YYNGEE, per germline. J gave up 2 bases and V 4 bases, and 5 bases lay outside the gene matches. Here the CDR3 reads CASSSSGGPTDTQYF. As DNA, the CDR3 is TGTGCCAGCAGCAGCAGCGGGGGGCCCACAGATACGCAGTATTTT.

The chain uses TRBV11-3 and TRBJ1-1, with D tentatively TRBD1 (6 bases). Trimming took off 5 bases at V and 3 bases at J, with 16 bases between the two ends. The CDR3 has 15 amino acids. CDR1 and CDR2 from the germline V gene are SGHNT and YENEEA. CDR3 in amino acids: CASSADDRRYTEAFF. CDR3 DNA: TGTGCCAGCAGCGCCGACGACAGGAGGTACACTGAAGCTTTCTTT.

The V gene is TRBV10-3, the J gene TRBJ2-7, with D unresolved. With 0 bases removed from V and 0 bases from J, the gap between germline ends came to 9 bases. The CDR3 is 15 residues long. Germline loops: CDR1 ENHRY, CDR2 SYGVKD. As DNA, the CDR3 is TGTGCCATCAGTGAGTCACAGACGGCCTCCTACGAGCAGTACTTC. Protein product: CAISESQTASYEQYF.

The CDR3 region is CATQGHGPYNSPLHF. The DNA for the CDR3 is TGTGCCACCCAGGGACATGGGCCTTATAATTCACCCCTCCACTTT. The chain recombines TRBV28 with TRBJ1-6; a possible D gene is TRBD1 (6 bases). V gave up 10 bases and J gave up 4 bases, with 17 bases separating them. Germline CDR1 MDHEN, CDR2 SYDVKM. CDR3 size: 15 residues.

The V and J genes are TRBV19 and TRBJ1-1; D not resolved. This CDR3 comprises 12 residues. Trimming took 3 bases from V and 6 from J, leaving 8 bases between them. The germline V gene encodes CDR1 LNHDA and CDR2 SQIVND (reference sequence). The CDR3 bases are TGTGCCAGTAGTATCGGAGAATCTGAAGCTTTCTTT. Translated: CASSIGESEAFF.

This chain uses TRBV11-1 with TRBJ2-1, with TRBD1 matching 11 bases. The CDR3 has 16 residues. CDR1 and CDR2 from the germline V gene are SGHAT and FQDESV (reference sequence). V dropped 5 bases and J dropped 7; count of bases not matched to a gene: 10. This chain's CDR3 is CASSLRPGQGDNEQFF. The DNA of the CDR3 is TGTGCCAGCAGCCTACGACCGGGACAGGGGGATAATGAGCAGTTCTTC.

V and J are TRBV19 and TRBJ2-1; tentative D call: TRBD1 (6 bases). The germline CDR1 and CDR2 sequences are LNHDA and SQIVND (reference sequence). The V gene lost 6 bases and the J gene lost 8 bases, with 14 bases spanning the gap. The CDR3 is made up of 13 amino acids. CDR3 bases: TGTGCCAGTAGCCCCGGGACACCTGATGAGCAGTTCTTC. This encodes CASSPGTPDEQFF.

This chain links TRBV7-2 with TRBJ1-5; no clear D gene. Germline-derived CDR1 and CDR2 are SGHTA and FQGNSA. The CDR3 runs 15 residues. Trimming pared 2 bases from V and 6 bases from J, leaving 14 bases between. The CDR3 reads CASSLSEARVQPQHF. The CDR3 DNA follows: TGTGCCAGCAGCTTATCGGAGGCCCGCGTTCAGCCCCAGCATTTT.

The CDR3 coding sequence is TGTGCCAGCAGCTCGGAGGTCCGTCGAGAGCAGTTCTTC. Translation: CASSSEVRREQFF. This sequence joins TRBV7-3 and TRBJ2-1; the D gene is possibly TRBD2 (5 bases). Trimming took off 4 bases at V and 10 bases at J, with 14 bases between the two ends. The CDR3 is 13 amino acids. Germline V gene data show CDR1 as SGHTA and CDR2 as FQGTGA. Full variable domain (outside the CDR3, taken from reference TRBV7-3 and TRBJ2-1): GAGVSQTPSNKVTEKGKYVELRCDPISGHTALYWYRQSLGQGPEFLIYFQGTGAADDSGLPNDRFFAVRPEGSVSTLKIQRTERGDSAVYLCASSSEVRREQFFGPGTRLTVL.

This clone showed up many times. V is TRBV18 and J is TRBJ1-6; TRBD1 matches 9 bases. Germline V gene lookup returns CDR1 KGHSH and CDR2 LQKENI. The length of the CDR3 is 16 residues. V trimming: 4 bases; J trimming: 7 bases; junction bases outside the gene matches: 8. The CDR3 here is CASSQGQGGTNSPLHF. The CDR3 coding sequence is TGTGCCAGCTCACAGGGACAGGGTGGTACGAATTCACCCCTCCACTTT.

The chain is built from TRBV21-1 and TRBJ2-7; the table names TRBD2, a call not compared with the DNA. TRBV21-1 is described as a pseudogene. The CDR3 sequence is 15 residues long. The CDR3 reads CASSKEPGGAYEQYF. The CDR3 nucleotides read TGTGCCAGCAGCAAAGAACCGGGGGGGGCCTACGAGCAGTACTTC.